This passage covers 29 T cell receptor beta chains from one sample sequenced in a study of T cell changes during pregnancy in multiple sclerosis. The repertoire was sequenced with immunoSEQ multiplex PCR; TCRdb's copy has only in-frame clones and lacks some. The table lists approximately 70,000 clones, about 91% of them singletons. The source was peripheral blood, collected in the second trimester of pregnancy. Receptors were obtained from a female donor in good health, enrolled as a control in a pregnancy study.

The chain carries TRBV4-1 and TRBJ2-5; D unclear. Between the trimmed V and J ends, which lost 5 bases and 1 base, there was a span of 11 bases. In germline, CDR1 is MGHRA, CDR2 YSYEKL. The CDR3 has 14 amino acids. For the CDR3, the DNA is TGCGCCAGCAGCGTCGGAACAGCCCAAGAGACCCAGTACTTC. Its translation is CASSVGTAQETQYF.

As to this clone: Other nucleotide sequences in the sample specify the same CDR3. This chain uses TRBV6-4 with TRBJ2-3, with 11 nucleotides matching TRBD2. The CDR3 totals 15 residues. CDR1 is MRHNA and CDR2 is SNTAGT in the germline V gene. J was trimmed by 2 bases and V by 4 bases; bases with no gene match: 2. CDR3 protein: CASSVLAGATDTQYF. CDR3 DNA: TGTGCCAGCAGTGTACTAGCGGGAGCCACAGATACGCAGTATTTT.

This clone has a handful of counts. The chain couples TRBV4-3 to TRBJ2-4; D unresolved. The V end lost 4 bases, the J end lost 2 bases, and 15 bases lay between the germline ends. The CDR3 runs to 16 residues. CDR1 and CDR2 from the germline V gene are LGHNA and YSLEER. CDR3 coding DNA: TGCGCCAGCAGCCGAGAGAAACTCGTGTCCAAAAACATTCAGTACTTC. Protein product: CASSREKLVSKNIQYF.

The chain has TRBV5-1 and TRBJ1-2; TRBD1 matches at 10 bases. Per the germline V gene, CDR1 is SGHRS and CDR2 is YFSETQ. The CDR3 has 14 amino acids. With V trimmed by 4 bases and J by 6 bases, 6 bases remained unmatched. Here the CDR3 DNA reads TGCGCCAGCAGCCCGGGGGACAGGGGCGATGGCTACACCTTC. This gives the protein CASSPGDRGDGYTF.

V gene TRBV4-1 combines with J gene TRBJ1-5, with D hard to call. The CDR3 covers 13 residues. Trimming removed 4 bases at V and 3 bases at J, with 7 bases between. CDR1 MGHRA and CDR2 YSYEKL come from the germline V gene. The CDR3 spells CASSLTVNQPQHF. CDR3 bases: TGCGCCAGCAGCCTTACGGTCAATCAGCCCCAGCATTTT.

This sequence joins TRBV28 and TRBJ2-5; D perhaps matches TRBD1 (5 bases). V lost 6 bases to trimming and J lost 4 bases, with 18 bases between them. Germline values: CDR1 MDHEN, CDR2 SYDVKM. The CDR3 runs to 15 residues. In DNA, the CDR3 is TGTGCCAGCAGAAGACAGCCACGGTGGGTAGAGACCCAGTACTTC. This gives the protein CASRRQPRWVETQYF.

The chain has TRBV5-1 and TRBJ1-2; TRBD1 agrees at 8 bases. V dropped 3 bases and J dropped 3; count of bases not matched to a gene: 7. Germline CDR1 reads SGHRS; CDR2 reads YFSETQ. This CDR3 is 15 amino acids long. The CDR3: CASSSGQGPYYGYTF. Here the CDR3 DNA reads TGCGCCAGCAGCTCCGGACAGGGACCTTACTATGGCTACACCTTC.

This chain joins TRBV6-6 and TRBJ2-3, with D possibly being TRBD2 (5 bases). CDR1 is MNHNY, CDR2 SVGAGI, per germline (reference sequence). V lost 5 bases and J lost 5, with 11 bases in between. This CDR3 spans 13 amino acids. DNA for the CDR3: TGTGCCAGCAGTGGAGGATTAGTAGATACGCAGTATTTT. Translation: CASSGGLVDTQYF.

The V call is TRBV6-1, the J call TRBJ1-5; D is unresolved. CDR3 length: 13 residues. The V gene's germline CDR1 is MNHNS and CDR2 SASEGT. V gave up 7 bases and J gave up 0 bases, with 7 bases separating them. In nucleotides, the CDR3 is TGTGCCAGCATTTTATATAGCAATCAGCCCCAGCATTTT. This gives the protein CASILYSNQPQHF.

The count of this clone is one. The chain links TRBV19 to TRBJ2-7; possibly TRBD2 for D (5 bases). The CDR3 covers 16 residues. Germline assignment: CDR1 LNHDA and CDR2 SQIVND (reference sequence). V lost 0 bases, J lost 7 bases, and 19 bases lay in between. The CDR3 DNA reads TGTGCCAGTAGTATAGAAGTAGAGTGGGTCTCGGGAGAGCAGTACTTC. Translation gives CASSIEVEWVSGEQYF.

The chain carries TRBV2 and TRBJ2-3; a weak D match, TRBD2 (5 bases). Germline CDR1 is SNHLY and CDR2 is FYNNEI. CDR3 length: 13 amino acids. V was shortened by 6 bases and J by 5 bases, with 12 bases between the two germline ends. The CDR3 here is CASRYQEVDTQYF. The DNA for the CDR3 is TGTGCCAGCAGGTACCAGGAGGTAGATACGCAGTATTTT. Together with reference TRBV2 and TRBJ2-3, the CDR3 gives the full variable domain: EPEVTQTPSHQVTQMGQEVILRCVPISNHLYFYWYRQILGQKVEFLVSFYNNEISEKSEIFDDQFSVERPDGSNFTLKIRSTKLEDSAMYFCASRYQEVDTQYFGPGTRLTVL.

The chain carries TRBV12-5 and TRBJ1-1; possibly TRBD1 for D (6 bases). The CDR3 has 12 residues. V lost 8 bases, J lost 6 bases, and 13 bases lay in between. Germline V gene sequence: CDR1 LGHNT, CDR2 FRNRAP. CDR3 loop: CASTPGGAEAFF. CDR3 nucleotides: TGTGCTAGTACGCCGGGGGGCGCTGAAGCTTTCTTT. Looking up the rest from reference TRBV12-5 and TRBJ1-1 gives the full variable domain: DARVTQTPRHKVTEMGQEVTMRCQPILGHNTVFWYRQTMMQGLELLAYFRNRAPLDDSGMPKDRFSAEMPDATLATLKIQPSEPRDSAVYFCASTPGGAEAFFGQGTRLTVV.

The chain is built from TRBV6-5 and TRBJ2-5; 7 bases agree with TRBD2. V lost 2 bases and J lost 5; bases outside the gene matches: 2. Germline CDR1 and CDR2: MNHEY and SVGAGI. CDR3 length: 13 amino acids. The CDR3 spells CASSYVGGETQYF. As DNA, the CDR3 is TGTGCCAGCAGTTACGTGGGGGGGGAGACCCAGTACTTC.

This chain uses TRBV9 with TRBJ1-6; maybe TRBD1 (5 bases). From germline, CDR1 is SGDLS and CDR2 YYNGEE. V dropped 5 bases and J dropped 0 bases, with 15 bases sitting between them. The CDR3 extends over 17 amino acids. For the CDR3, the DNA is TGTGCCAGCAGGGGGGGGTTTGCTTCCTCCTATAATTCACCCCTCCACTTT. Residues: CASRGGFASSYNSPLHF.

This clone was recorded only once. The rearrangement uses TRBV9 and TRBJ2-2; TRBD2 agrees at 7 bases. Per germline, CDR1 SGDLS and CDR2 YYNGEE. This CDR3 is built from 14 residues. J gave up 6 bases and V 2 bases, and 4 bases lay outside the gene matches. The CDR3 region has the DNA TGTGCCAGCAGCGTCCTAGCGGACGCCGGGGAGCTGTTTTTT. Its protein product is CASSVLADAGELFF.

The rearrangement links TRBV11-2 to TRBJ2-3; D possibly corresponds to TRBD2 (7 bases). The V end lost 2 bases, the J end lost 4 bases, and 13 bases lay between the germline ends. Germline lookup yields CDR1 SGHAT and CDR2 FQNNGV. This CDR3 is built from 15 residues. The CDR3 nucleotides read TGTGCCAGCAGCTTACGGGCCGGGGGGCCAGATACGCAGTATTTT. It encodes CASSLRAGGPDTQYF. Complete variable domain (other parts from reference TRBV11-2 and TRBJ2-3): EAGVAQSPRYKIIEKRQSVAFWCNPISGHATLYWYQQILGQGPKLLIQFQNNGVVDDSQLPKDRFSAERLKGVDSTLKIQPAKLEDSAVYLCASSLRAGGPDTQYFGPGTRLTVL.

Relative to its sample, this clone is medium-sized. The J gene is TRBJ1-5, the V gene TRBV4-2, with D possibly TRBD1 on 5 matching bases. The CDR3 sequence is 16 residues long. Germline V CDR1 and CDR2: LGHNA, YNFKEQ. Trimming took 0 bases from V and 9 from J, leaving 18 bases between them. CDR3 coding DNA: TGTGCCAGCAGCCAAGATTTAGGGCAGGGTAGTCGGCCCCAGCATTTT. It yields the protein CASSQDLGQGSRPQHF.

The chain combines TRBV7-9 with TRBJ2-7, with TRBD2 matching over 9 bases. Germline V gives CDR1 SEHNR, CDR2 FQNEAQ (reference sequence). V shed 5 bases, J shed 6 bases, and the junction held 11 bases outside the gene matches. The CDR3 is 15 amino acids. The CDR3 region has the DNA TGTGCCAGCAGCGCGACCCGGGTAGCGGGAGTCGAGCAGTACTTC. Translating gives CASSATRVAGVEQYF. The whole variable domain, filled in from reference TRBV7-9 and TRBJ2-7, reads DTGVSQNPRHKITKRGQNVTFRCDPISEHNRLYWYRQTLGQGPEFLTYFQNEAQLEKSRLLSDRFSAERPKGSFSTLEIQRTEQGDSAMYLCASSATRVAGVEQYFGPGTRLTVT.

V is TRBV28 and J is TRBJ2-7, with 11 bases lining up with TRBD1. There are 16 residues in the CDR3. The V gene's germline CDR1 is MDHEN and CDR2 SYDVKM. Trimming at V came to 5 bases and at J to 1 base, leaving 7 bases not matched to a gene. CDR3 amino acids: CASSPPGTGGSYEQYF. CDR3 DNA: TGTGCCAGCAGTCCACCCGGGACAGGGGGTTCCTACGAGCAGTACTTC.

This clone was found once. This sequence joins TRBV28 and TRBJ2-3; 7 bases line up with TRBD2. The CDR3 sequence is 15 residues long. CDR1 and CDR2 from the germline V gene are MDHEN and SYDVKM. The junction had 10 bases not matched to a gene; V was cut back by 7 bases and J by 3 bases. The DNA for the CDR3 is TGTGCCAGCACCTCCCGGGGAGGGGTAACAGATACGCAGTATTTT. Translation gives CASTSRGGVTDTQYF.

The CDR3 region is CARDTERGGRGTDTQYF. The CDR3 region has the DNA TGTGCCCGGGACACGGAGCGGGGTGGGCGGGGCACAGATACGCAGTATTTT. The chain couples TRBV30 to TRBJ2-3; a possible D gene is TRBD2 (7 bases). CDR3 length equals 17 residues. Germline V gives CDR1 GTSNPN, CDR2 SVGIG (reference sequence). Trimming took 8 bases from V and 1 from J, leaving 25 bases between them.

The chain couples TRBV27 to TRBJ2-1; D may be TRBD2 (6 bases). This CDR3 comprises 15 residues. V was pared by 6 bases and J by 7 bases, with 19 bases between. The germline V gene has CDR1 MNHEY and CDR2 SMNVEV (reference sequence). The CDR3 reads CASRPPPGLWNEQFF. CDR3 nucleotides: TGTGCCAGCAGACCTCCACCGGGACTGTGGAATGAGCAGTTCTTC.

This rearrangement joins TRBV9 to TRBJ2-7; a possible D gene is TRBD2 (5 bases). With 0 bases removed from V and 4 bases from J, the gap between germline ends came to 14 bases. This CDR3 comprises 15 residues. CDR1 SGDLS and CDR2 YYNGEE come from the germline V gene. DNA for the CDR3: TGTGCCAGCAGCGTAGCTACTGGGCCGGGATACGAGCAGTACTTC. Translated, it gives CASSVATGPGYEQYF.

This clone is a singleton in its sample. CDR3: CAISGSIAQGYNEQFF. The DNA for the CDR3 is TGTGCCATCAGTGGGTCAATAGCGCAAGGCTACAATGAGCAGTTCTTC. V and J are TRBV10-3 and TRBJ2-1; possibly TRBD2 for D (5 bases). This CDR3 is built from 16 residues. With 4 bases removed from V and 3 bases from J, the gap between germline ends came to 16 bases. Germline loops: CDR1 ENHRY, CDR2 SYGVKD.

This rearrangement joins TRBV28 to TRBJ2-7; maybe TRBD2 (5 bases). This CDR3 is 14 amino acids long. Per germline, CDR1 MDHEN and CDR2 SYDVKM. V was clipped by 7 bases and J by 0 bases, with 13 bases between them. CDR3 loop: CASTNMAGSYEQYF. CDR3 bases: TGTGCCAGCACCAACATGGCGGGCTCCTACGAGCAGTACTTC.

The chain couples TRBV5-6 to TRBJ2-1, with 9 bases identical to TRBD1. Losses at the gene ends were 2 bases for V and 7 bases for J; bases not matched to a gene: 10. This CDR3 comprises 16 residues. The V gene's germline CDR1 is SGHDT and CDR2 YYEEEE. Written as DNA, the CDR3 is TGTGCCAGCAGCTTTTGGTCGGGGACAGGGAGGAATGAGCAGTTCTTC. Its protein product is CASSFWSGTGRNEQFF.

The V and J genes are TRBV5-1 and TRBJ2-7; 8 bases agree with TRBD2. The CDR3 contains 15 residues. Germline lookup yields CDR1 SGHRS and CDR2 YFSETQ. Trimming removed 1 base from V and 2 bases from J; junction bases left unmatched: 5. The CDR3 is CASSLTSGGPYEQYF. The DNA for the CDR3 is TGCGCCAGCAGCTTGACTAGCGGAGGCCCCTACGAGCAGTACTTC.

The rearrangement joins TRBV5-1 to TRBJ2-7; no firm D call. V lost 0 bases, J lost 3 bases, and 7 bases lay in between. There are 13 residues in the CDR3. Germline V gene data show CDR1 as SGHRS and CDR2 as YFSETQ. The DNA for the CDR3 is TGCGCCAGCAGCTTGGTTGGAGACTACGAGCAGTACTTC. It encodes CASSLVGDYEQYF.

The chain couples TRBV7-9 to TRBJ2-6; 9 bases are shared with TRBD1. This CDR3 comprises 15 residues. Trimming removed 6 bases from V and 2 bases from J; junction bases left unmatched: 2. The germline V gene has CDR1 SEHNR and CDR2 FQNEAQ (reference sequence). The CDR3 here is CASRDRGAGANVLTF. In DNA, the CDR3 is TGTGCCAGCAGGGACAGGGGTGCTGGGGCCAACGTCCTGACTTTC. The whole variable domain, filled in from reference TRBV7-9 and TRBJ2-6, reads DTGVSQNPRHKITKRGQNVTFRCDPISEHNRLYWYRQTLGQGPEFLTYFQNEAQLEKSRLLSDRFSAERPKGSFSTLEIQRTEQGDSAMYLCASRDRGAGANVLTFGAGSRLTVL.